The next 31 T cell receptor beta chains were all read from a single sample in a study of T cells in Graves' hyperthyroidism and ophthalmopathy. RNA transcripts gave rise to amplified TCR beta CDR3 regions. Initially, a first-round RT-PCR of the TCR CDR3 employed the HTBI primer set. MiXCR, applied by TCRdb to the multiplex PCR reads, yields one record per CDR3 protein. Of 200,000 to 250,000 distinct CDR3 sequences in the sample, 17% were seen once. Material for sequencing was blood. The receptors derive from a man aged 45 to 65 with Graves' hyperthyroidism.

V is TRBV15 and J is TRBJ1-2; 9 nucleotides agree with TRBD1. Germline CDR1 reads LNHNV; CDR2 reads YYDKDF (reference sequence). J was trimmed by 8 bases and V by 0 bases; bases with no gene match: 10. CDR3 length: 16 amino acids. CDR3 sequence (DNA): TGTGCCACCAGCAGAGATCTCGGGACAGGGAGGCTAGGCTACACCTTC. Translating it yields CATSRDLGTGRLGYTF.

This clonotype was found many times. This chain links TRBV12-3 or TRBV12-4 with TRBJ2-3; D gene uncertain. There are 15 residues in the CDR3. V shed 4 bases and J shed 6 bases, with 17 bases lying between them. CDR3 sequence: CASSSHLRIGDTQYF. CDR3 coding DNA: TGTGCCAGCAGTTCTCATTTGAGGATTGGCGATACGCAGTATTTT.

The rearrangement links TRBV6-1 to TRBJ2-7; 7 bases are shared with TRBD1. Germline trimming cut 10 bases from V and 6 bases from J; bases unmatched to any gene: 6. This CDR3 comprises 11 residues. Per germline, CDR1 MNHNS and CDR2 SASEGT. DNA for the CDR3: TGTGCCACCGACAGGGAGCGCGAGCAGTACTTC. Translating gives CATDREREQYF.

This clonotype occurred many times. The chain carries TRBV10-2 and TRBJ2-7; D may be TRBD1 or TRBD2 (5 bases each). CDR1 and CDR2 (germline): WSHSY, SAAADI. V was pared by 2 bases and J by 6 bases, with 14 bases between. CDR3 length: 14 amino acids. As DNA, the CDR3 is TGCGCCAGCAGTGAGGGGGACCCGTATTCCGAGCAGTACTTC. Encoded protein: CASSEGDPYSEQYF.

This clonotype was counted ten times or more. The CDR3 region is CASSYPPLEQYF. The CDR3 nucleotides are TGTGCCAGCAGTTATCCCCCGTTGGAGCAGTACTTC. The chain uses TRBV6-2 or TRBV6-3 and TRBJ2-7; no clear D gene. The germline V and J ends were trimmed by 3 bases and 7 bases, with 10 bases remaining between them. This CDR3 region has 12 residues. The V gene's germline CDR1 is MNHEY and CDR2 SVGEGT.

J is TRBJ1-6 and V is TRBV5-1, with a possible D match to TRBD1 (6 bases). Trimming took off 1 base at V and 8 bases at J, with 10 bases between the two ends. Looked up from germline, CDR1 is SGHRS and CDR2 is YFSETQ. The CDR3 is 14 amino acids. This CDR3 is CASSLHRVDSPLHF. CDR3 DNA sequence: TGCGCCAGCAGCTTGCACAGGGTGGATTCACCCCTCCACTTT.

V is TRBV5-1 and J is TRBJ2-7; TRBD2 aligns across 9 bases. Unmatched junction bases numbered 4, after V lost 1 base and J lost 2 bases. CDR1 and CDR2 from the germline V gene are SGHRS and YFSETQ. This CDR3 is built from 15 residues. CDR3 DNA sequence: TGCGCCAGCAGCTTGACTAGCGGGCATACCTACGAGCAGTACTTC. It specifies CASSLTSGHTYEQYF.

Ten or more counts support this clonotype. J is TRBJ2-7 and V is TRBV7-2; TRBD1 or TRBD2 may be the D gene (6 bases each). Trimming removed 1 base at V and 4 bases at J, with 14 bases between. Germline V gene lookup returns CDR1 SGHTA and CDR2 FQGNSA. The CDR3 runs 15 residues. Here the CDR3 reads CASSLEQGGGYEQYF. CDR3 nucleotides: TGTGCCAGCAGCTTAGAACAGGGAGGCGGGTACGAGCAGTACTTC.

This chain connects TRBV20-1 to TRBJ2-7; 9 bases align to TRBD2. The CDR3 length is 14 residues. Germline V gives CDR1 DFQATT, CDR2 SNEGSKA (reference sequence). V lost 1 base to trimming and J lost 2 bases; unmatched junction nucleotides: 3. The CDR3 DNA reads TGCAGTGCTAGAGGCAGACTAGCGGCCTACGAGCAGTACTTC. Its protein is CSARGRLAAYEQYF.

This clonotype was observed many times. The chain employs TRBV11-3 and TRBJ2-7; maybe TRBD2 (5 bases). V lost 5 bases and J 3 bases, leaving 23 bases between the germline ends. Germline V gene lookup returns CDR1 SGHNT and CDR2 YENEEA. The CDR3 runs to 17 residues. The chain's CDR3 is CASSDTVSSRRNYEQYF. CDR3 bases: TGTGCCAGCAGCGACACCGTTTCTTCCCGGAGGAACTACGAGCAGTACTTC.

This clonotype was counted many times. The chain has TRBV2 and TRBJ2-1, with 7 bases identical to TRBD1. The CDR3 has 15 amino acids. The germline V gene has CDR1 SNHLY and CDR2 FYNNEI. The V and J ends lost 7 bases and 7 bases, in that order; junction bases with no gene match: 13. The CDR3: CASITERGQMNEQFF. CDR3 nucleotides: TGTGCCAGCATCACAGAGAGGGGACAGATGAATGAGCAGTTCTTC.

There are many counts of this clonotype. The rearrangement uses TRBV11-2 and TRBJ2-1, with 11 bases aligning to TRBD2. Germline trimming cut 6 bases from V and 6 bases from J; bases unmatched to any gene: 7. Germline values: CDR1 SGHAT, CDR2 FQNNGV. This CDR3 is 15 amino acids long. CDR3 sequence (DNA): TGTGCCAGCAGTGTAGCGGGAGGGAGAGGCAATGAGCAGTTCTTC. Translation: CASSVAGGRGNEQFF. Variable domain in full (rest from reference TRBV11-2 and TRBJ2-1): EAGVAQSPRYKIIEKRQSVAFWCNPISGHATLYWYQQILGQGPKLLIQFQNNGVVDDSQLPKDRFSAERLKGVDSTLKIQPAKLEDSAVYLCASSVAGGRGNEQFFGPGTRLTVL.

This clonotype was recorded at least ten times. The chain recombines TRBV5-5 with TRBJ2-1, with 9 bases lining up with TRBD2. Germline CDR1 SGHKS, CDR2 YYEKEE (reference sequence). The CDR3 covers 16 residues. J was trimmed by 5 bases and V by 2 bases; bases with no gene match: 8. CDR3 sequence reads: CASSLPAGGHDNEQFF. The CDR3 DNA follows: TGTGCCAGCAGCTTACCGGCGGGAGGGCACGACAATGAGCAGTTCTTC.

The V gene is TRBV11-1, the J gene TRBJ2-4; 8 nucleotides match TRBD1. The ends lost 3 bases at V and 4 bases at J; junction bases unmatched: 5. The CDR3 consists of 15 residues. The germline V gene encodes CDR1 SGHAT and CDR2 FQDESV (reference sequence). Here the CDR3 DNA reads TGTGCCAGCAGCTTTACAGGGGGTCCAAAAAACATTCAGTACTTC. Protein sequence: CASSFTGGPKNIQYF. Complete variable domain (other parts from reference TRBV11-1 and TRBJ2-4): EAEVAQSPRYKITEKSQAVAFWCDPISGHATLYWYRQILGQGPELLVQFQDESVVDDSQLPKDRFSAERLKGVDSTLKIQPAELGDSAMYLCASSFTGGPKNIQYFGAGTRLSVL.

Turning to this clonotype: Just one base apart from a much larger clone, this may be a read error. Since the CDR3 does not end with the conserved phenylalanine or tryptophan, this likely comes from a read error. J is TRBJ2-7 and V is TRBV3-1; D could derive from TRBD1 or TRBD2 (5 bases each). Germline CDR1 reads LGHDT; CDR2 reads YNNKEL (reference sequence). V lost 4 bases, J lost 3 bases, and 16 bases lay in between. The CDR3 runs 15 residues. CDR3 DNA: TGTGCCAGCAGCCTGGGACGGCGTAGCCTCTACGAGCAGTACATC. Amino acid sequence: CASSLGRRSLYEQYI.

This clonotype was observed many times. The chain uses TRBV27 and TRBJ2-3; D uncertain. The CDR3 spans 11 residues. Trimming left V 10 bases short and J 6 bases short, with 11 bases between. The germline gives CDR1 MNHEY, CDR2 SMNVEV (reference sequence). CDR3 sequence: CAKHDWDTQYF. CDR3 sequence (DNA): TGTGCCAAGCACGACTGGGATACGCAGTATTTT.

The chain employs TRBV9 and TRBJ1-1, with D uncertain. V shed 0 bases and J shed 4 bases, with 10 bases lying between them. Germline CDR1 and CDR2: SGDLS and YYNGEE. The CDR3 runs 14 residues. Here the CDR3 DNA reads TGTGCCAGCAGCGTAGCGAGTATTGGCACTGAAGCTTTCTTT. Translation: CASSVASIGTEAFF.

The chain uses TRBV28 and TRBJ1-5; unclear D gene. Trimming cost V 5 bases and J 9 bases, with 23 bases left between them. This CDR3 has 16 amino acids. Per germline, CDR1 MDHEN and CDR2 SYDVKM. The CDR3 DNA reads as TGTGCCAGCAGTAACTTAGGCAACTTTGCGGTTTGGCCCCAGCATTTT. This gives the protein CASSNLGNFAVWPQHF.

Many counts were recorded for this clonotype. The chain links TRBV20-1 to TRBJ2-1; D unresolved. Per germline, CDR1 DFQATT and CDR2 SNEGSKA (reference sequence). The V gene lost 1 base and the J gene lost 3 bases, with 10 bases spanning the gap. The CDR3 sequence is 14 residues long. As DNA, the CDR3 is TGCAGTGCTAGAGTGGCTAGGGTCTACAATGAGCAGTTCTTC. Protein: CSARVARVYNEQFF.

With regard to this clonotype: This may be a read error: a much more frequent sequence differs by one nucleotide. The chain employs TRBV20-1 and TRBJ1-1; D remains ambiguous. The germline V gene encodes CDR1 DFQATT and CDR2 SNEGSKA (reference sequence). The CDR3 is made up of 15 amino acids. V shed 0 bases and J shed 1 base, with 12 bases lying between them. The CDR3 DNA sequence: TGCAGTGCTAGAGATCGCAAGGGTGCGAACACTGAAGCTTTCTTT. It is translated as CSARDRKGANTEAFF.

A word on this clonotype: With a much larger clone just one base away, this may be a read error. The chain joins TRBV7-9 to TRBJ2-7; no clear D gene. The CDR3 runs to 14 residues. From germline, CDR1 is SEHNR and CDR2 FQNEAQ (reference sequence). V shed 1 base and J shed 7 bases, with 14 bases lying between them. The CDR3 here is CASSLVLIGPEQYF. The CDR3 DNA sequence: TGTGCCAGCAGCTTAGTGCTAATTGGGCCTGAGCAGTACTTC.

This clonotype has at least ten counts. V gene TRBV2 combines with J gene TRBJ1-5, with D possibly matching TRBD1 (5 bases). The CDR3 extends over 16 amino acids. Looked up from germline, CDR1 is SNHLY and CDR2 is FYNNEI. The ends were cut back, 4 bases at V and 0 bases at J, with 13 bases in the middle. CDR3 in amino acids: CASSVSPGVSNQPQHF. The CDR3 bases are TGTGCCAGCAGTGTGTCTCCGGGGGTTAGCAATCAGCCCCAGCATTTT.

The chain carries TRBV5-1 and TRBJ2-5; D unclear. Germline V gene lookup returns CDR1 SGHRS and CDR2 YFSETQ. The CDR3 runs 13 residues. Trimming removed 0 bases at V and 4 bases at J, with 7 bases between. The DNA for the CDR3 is TGCGCCAGCAGCTTGGGTTGGCGAGAGACCCAGTACTTC. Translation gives CASSLGWRETQYF.

In nucleotides, the CDR3 is TGTGCCAGCAGTAATCTTGAGCAGTTCTTC. Protein product: CASSNLEQFF. This chain joins TRBV6-1 and TRBJ2-1, with unresolved D. V was shortened by 5 bases and J by 9 bases, with 5 bases between the two germline ends. Germline V gives CDR1 MNHNS, CDR2 SASEGT. The CDR3 is made up of 10 amino acids.

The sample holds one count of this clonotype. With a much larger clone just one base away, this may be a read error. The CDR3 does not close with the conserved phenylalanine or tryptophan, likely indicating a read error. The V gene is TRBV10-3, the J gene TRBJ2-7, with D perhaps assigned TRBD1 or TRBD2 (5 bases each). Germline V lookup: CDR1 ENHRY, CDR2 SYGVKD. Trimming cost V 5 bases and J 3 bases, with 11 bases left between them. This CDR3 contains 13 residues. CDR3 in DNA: TGTGCCATCAGTAGGGACGCGTACTACGAGCAGTACCTC. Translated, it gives CAISRDAYYEQYL.

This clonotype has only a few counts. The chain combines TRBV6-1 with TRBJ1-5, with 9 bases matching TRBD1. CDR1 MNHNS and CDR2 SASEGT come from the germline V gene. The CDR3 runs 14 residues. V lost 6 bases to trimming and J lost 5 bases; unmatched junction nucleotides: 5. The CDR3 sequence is CASSGQGNYQPQHF. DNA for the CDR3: TGTGCCAGCAGCGGACAGGGGAATTATCAGCCCCAGCATTTT.

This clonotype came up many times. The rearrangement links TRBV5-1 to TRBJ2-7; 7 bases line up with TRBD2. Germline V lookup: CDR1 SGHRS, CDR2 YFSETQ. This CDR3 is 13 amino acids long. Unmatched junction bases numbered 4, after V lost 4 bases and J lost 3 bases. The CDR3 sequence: CASSLAGVYEQYF. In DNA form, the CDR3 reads TGCGCCAGCAGCCTGGCGGGGGTCTACGAGCAGTACTTC.

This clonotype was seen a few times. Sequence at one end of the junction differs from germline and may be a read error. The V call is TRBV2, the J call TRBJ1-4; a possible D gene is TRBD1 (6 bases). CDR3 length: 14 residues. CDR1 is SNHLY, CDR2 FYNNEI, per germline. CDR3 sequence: CPSSPRGRDEKLFF. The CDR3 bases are TGTCCCAGCTCCCCCAGGGGTAGGGATGAAAAACTGTTTTTT.

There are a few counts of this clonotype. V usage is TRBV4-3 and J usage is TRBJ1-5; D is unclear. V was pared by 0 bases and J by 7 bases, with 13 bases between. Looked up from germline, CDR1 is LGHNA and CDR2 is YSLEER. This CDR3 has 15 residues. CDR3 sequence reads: CASSQDRGPGQPQHF. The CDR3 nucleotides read TGCGCCAGCAGCCAAGATCGTGGGCCGGGGCAGCCCCAGCATTTT.

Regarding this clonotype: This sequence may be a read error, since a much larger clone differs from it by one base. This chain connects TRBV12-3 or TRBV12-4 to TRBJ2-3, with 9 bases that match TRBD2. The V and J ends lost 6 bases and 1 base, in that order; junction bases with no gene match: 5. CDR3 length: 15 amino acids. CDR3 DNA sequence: TGTGCCAGCAGCCCTAGCGGGAAGGGCACAGATACGCAGTATTTT. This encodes CASSPSGKGTDTQYF.

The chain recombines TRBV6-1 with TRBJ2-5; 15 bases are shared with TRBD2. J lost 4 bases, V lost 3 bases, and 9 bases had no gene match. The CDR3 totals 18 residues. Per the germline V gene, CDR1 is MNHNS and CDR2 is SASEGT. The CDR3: CASSDGLAGGPRRETQYF. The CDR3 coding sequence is TGTGCCAGCAGTGACGGACTAGCGGGAGGGCCGAGGCGAGAGACCCAGTACTTC.